The 14 T cell receptor beta chains below all came from one sample that was sequenced in a study of shared clonotypes between healthy human individuals. Terminally differentiated effector memory CD45RA+ cells were excluded from the naive CD8 cells, which were CD45RO-negative and positively selected for CCR7. Generated by immunoSEQ multiplex PCR, the TCRdb table keeps only in-frame clones and is missing some. The sample yields 1.5 million to 2.5 million clones, just under 95% seen once. Sequencing was carried out using naive CD8+ T cells sorted from blood. The receptors were gathered from a man in his late teens or twenties in good health.

The chain employs TRBV9 and TRBJ1-5; the D is unclear. Germline assignment: CDR1 SGDLS and CDR2 YYNGEE. The CDR3 is made up of 16 amino acids. Trimming took 4 bases from V and 4 from J, leaving 18 bases between them. The CDR3 sequence is CASSPKLDTVNQPQHF. The DNA of the CDR3 is TGTGCCAGCAGCCCCAAACTTGATACAGTGAATCAGCCCCAGCATTTT.

The chain is built from TRBV13 and TRBJ2-7; 8 bases are a match to TRBD1. The CDR3 spans 15 residues. The germline V gene has CDR1 PRHDT and CDR2 FYEKMQ (reference sequence). Trimming at V came to 5 bases and at J to 5 bases, leaving 11 bases not matched to a gene. CDR3 sequence: CASSPGGQGRNEQYF. CDR3 DNA sequence: TGTGCCAGCAGCCCCGGAGGACAGGGCCGCAACGAGCAGTACTTC.

Remarks on this clone: The sample carries other DNA sequences with the same CDR3. The chain couples TRBV30 to TRBJ2-2; D is uncertain. Germline V gene lookup returns CDR1 GTSNPN and CDR2 SVGIG (reference sequence). There are 11 residues in the CDR3. Trimming took off 0 bases at V and 7 bases at J, with 3 bases between the two ends. DNA for the CDR3: TGTGCCTGGAGTGTCGGCGGGGAGCTGTTTTTT. It specifies CAWSVGGELFF.

This clone was detected a few times. This sequence joins TRBV4-1 and TRBJ2-1; perhaps TRBD1 as D (6 bases). V was trimmed by 1 base and J by 2 bases, leaving 12 bases between them. The CDR3 runs 16 residues. Germline V gene sequence: CDR1 MGHRA, CDR2 YSYEKL. In DNA form, the CDR3 reads TGCGCCAGCAGCCAAGCGGGCAGGGGACCCTACAATGAGCAGTTCTTC. Protein: CASSQAGRGPYNEQFF.

The V and J genes are TRBV2 and TRBJ2-6; D not certain. V dropped 10 bases and J dropped 1 base, with 11 bases sitting between them. There are 14 residues in the CDR3. CDR1 and CDR2 (germline): SNHLY, FYNNEI. The chain's CDR3 is CAILHDSGANVLTF. Here the CDR3 DNA reads TGTGCCATCCTCCATGATTCTGGGGCCAACGTCCTGACTTTC.

Turning to this clone: Other nucleotide sequences in the sample specify the same CDR3. The chain couples TRBV6-5 to TRBJ1-5; D gene ambiguous. The germline V gene has CDR1 MNHEY and CDR2 SVGAGI. Trimming removed 2 bases at V and 2 bases at J, with 4 bases between. The CDR3 is 13 residues long. CDR3 nucleotides: TGTGCCAGCAGTTACAGGGGCAATCAGCCCCAGCATTTT. This encodes CASSYRGNQPQHF.

The V and J genes are TRBV28 and TRBJ1-3; D remains ambiguous. This CDR3 spans 16 amino acids. V lost 5 bases to trimming and J lost 4 bases, with 18 bases between them. Germline V gene lookup returns CDR1 MDHEN and CDR2 SYDVKM. CDR3 amino acids: CASSAEAEGRGNTIYF. CDR3 DNA sequence: TGTGCCAGCAGTGCCGAGGCGGAGGGAAGAGGAAACACCATATATTTT.

The V call is TRBV4-3, the J call TRBJ2-7; 10 nucleotides align to TRBD2. V shed 5 bases and J 4 bases; nucleotides not matched to a gene: 2. The germline V gene encodes CDR1 LGHNA and CDR2 YSLEER. The CDR3 has 13 residues. The CDR3 protein is CASSSGLAYEQYF. The CDR3 bases are TGCGCCAGCAGCTCGGGACTAGCGTACGAGCAGTACTTC.

This clone was counted between two and nine times. The chain has TRBV2 and TRBJ1-5, with 10 bases aligning to TRBD1. The V and J ends lost 6 bases and 0 bases, in that order; junction bases with no gene match: 2. Germline CDR1 SNHLY, CDR2 FYNNEI. The CDR3 has 15 amino acids. The CDR3, as DNA: TGTGCCAGCAGGGGGACAGGGGATAGCAATCAGCCCCAGCATTTT. Amino acid sequence: CASRGTGDSNQPQHF.

The chain joins TRBV4-3 to TRBJ1-1; no definite D call. Trimming removed 2 bases at V and 1 base at J, with 11 bases between. The CDR3 is made up of 15 amino acids. The germline V gene has CDR1 LGHNA and CDR2 YSLEER. DNA for the CDR3: TGCGCCAGCAGCCAATCCGTACGGGGGAACACTGAAGCTTTCTTT. Protein: CASSQSVRGNTEAFF.

The chain joins TRBV11-2 to TRBJ1-6; maybe TRBD1 (5 bases). V lost 4 bases, J lost 0 bases, and 7 bases lay in between. CDR3 length: 15 residues. Per germline, CDR1 SGHAT and CDR2 FQNNGV. CDR3 nucleotide sequence: TGTGCCAGCAGCTCGACAGTCTCCTATAATTCACCCCTCCACTTT. It yields the protein CASSSTVSYNSPLHF.

This clone has only one observation. The chain is built from TRBV4-3 and TRBJ2-1; 9 nucleotides match TRBD1. The V and J ends lost 8 bases and 7 bases, in that order; junction bases with no gene match: 12. This CDR3 comprises 15 residues. Germline V lookup: CDR1 LGHNA, CDR2 YSLEER. As DNA, the CDR3 is TGCGCCAGCTCCCTGCGACAGGGGGAGTATAATGAGCAGTTCTTC. This codes for CASSLRQGEYNEQFF.

This chain connects TRBV5-4 to TRBJ2-1; 7 nucleotides align to TRBD1. The trim removed 0 bases at V and 9 bases at J, leaving 12 bases unmatched. The CDR3 is made up of 16 amino acids. CDR1 is SGHNT, CDR2 YYREEE, per germline (reference sequence). Here the CDR3 DNA reads TGTGCCAGCAGCTTGGATCCAGGGGGTATCGCGGTTGAGCAGTTCTTC. Amino acids: CASSLDPGGIAVEQFF.

The chain is built from TRBV6-5 and TRBJ2-5; D gene ambiguous. The CDR3 sequence is 15 residues long. Germline V gives CDR1 MNHEY, CDR2 SVGAGI. Deletions cut 0 bases from V and 4 bases from J, with 12 bases between. CDR3 coding DNA: TGTGCCAGCAGTTACTCGAGAGCCGACCCAGAGACCCAGTACTTC. Residues: CASSYSRADPETQYF.